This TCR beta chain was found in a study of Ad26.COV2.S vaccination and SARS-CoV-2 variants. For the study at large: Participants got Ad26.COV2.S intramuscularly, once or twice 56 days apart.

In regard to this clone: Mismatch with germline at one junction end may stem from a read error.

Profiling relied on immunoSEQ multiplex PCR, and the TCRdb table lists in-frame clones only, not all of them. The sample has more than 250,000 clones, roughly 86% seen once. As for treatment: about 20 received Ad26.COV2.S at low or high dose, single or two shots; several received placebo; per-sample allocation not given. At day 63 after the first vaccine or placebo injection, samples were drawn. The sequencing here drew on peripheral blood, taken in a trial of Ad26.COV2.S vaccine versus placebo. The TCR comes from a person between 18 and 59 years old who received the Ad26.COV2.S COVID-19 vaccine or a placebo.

Written as DNA, the CDR3 is TGTGCCTGGAGTCCTAACCACAATGAGCCCCAGCATTTT. This translates into CAWSPNHNEPQHF. V gene TRBV30 combines with J gene TRBJ1-5; no clear D. The CDR3 contains 13 residues. From germline, CDR1 is GTSNPN and CDR2 SVGIG (reference sequence).